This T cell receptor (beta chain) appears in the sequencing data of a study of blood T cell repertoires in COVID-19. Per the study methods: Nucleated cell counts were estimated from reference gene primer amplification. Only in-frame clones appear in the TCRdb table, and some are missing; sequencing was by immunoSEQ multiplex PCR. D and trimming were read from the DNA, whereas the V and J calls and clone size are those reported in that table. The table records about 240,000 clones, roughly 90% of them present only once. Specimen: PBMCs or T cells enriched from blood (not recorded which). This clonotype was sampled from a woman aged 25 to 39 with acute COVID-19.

The CDR3 is CASRRSPEGGYTF. The CDR3, as DNA: TGTGCCAGCAGACGCTCTCCAGAGGGAGGCTACACCTTC. The V and J genes are TRBV6-5 and TRBJ1-2; no reliable D call. V was pared by 6 bases and J by 8 bases, with 16 bases between. The CDR3 is 13 residues long. Germline V gene lookup returns CDR1 MNHEY and CDR2 SVGAGI.